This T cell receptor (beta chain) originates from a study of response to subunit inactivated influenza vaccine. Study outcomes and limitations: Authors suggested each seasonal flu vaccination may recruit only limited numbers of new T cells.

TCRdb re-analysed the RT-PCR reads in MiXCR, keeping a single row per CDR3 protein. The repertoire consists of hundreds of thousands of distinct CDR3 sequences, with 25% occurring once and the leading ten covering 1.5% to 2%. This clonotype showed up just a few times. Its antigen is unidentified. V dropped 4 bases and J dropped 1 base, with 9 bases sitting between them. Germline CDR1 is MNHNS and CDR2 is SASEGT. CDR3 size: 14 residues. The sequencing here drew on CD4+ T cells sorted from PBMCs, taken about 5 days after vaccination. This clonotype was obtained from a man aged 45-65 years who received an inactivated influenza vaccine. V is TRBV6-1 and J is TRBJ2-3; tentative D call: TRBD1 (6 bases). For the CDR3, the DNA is TGTGCCAGCAGTGGCTACAGGGGCACAGATACGCAGTATTTT. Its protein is CASSGYRGTDTQYF.